Shown below are 5 T cell receptor beta chains from a single sample sequenced in a study of blood T cell repertoires in COVID-19. Generated by immunoSEQ multiplex PCR, the TCRdb table keeps only in-frame clones and is missing some. The sample consists of approximately 210,000 clones, 88% of them appearing once. The sequencing sample was made of peripheral blood. These TCRs come from a man between 65 and 79 years old with acute or convalescent COVID-19.

The chain is built from TRBV6-2 or TRBV6-3 and TRBJ1-3, with D perhaps TRBD1 (6 bases). V was cut by 5 bases and J by 0 bases, with 20 bases left in between. Germline V gives CDR1 MNHEY, CDR2 SVGEGT. The CDR3 runs to 18 residues. This chain's CDR3 is CASSPYMSWDISGNTIYF. For the CDR3, the DNA is TGTGCCAGCAGTCCATACATGTCATGGGACATCTCTGGAAACACCATATATTTT.

Regarding this clone: Germline is not matched at one junction end, which may reflect a read error. The rearrangement uses TRBV5-6 and TRBJ2-7; 8 bases match TRBD2. The length of the CDR3 is 15 residues. The germline CDR1 and CDR2 sequences are SGHDT and YYEEEE. CDR3 loop: CASSTLLAAGYGQYF. CDR3 DNA sequence: TGTGCCAGCAGCACCCTACTAGCGGCAGGCTACGGGCAGTACTTC.

This clone appeared once. The germline gene is not matched at one end of the junction; a read error may be the cause. The rearrangement joins TRBV11-2 to TRBJ2-7; a possible D gene is TRBD2 (5 bases). The CDR3 contains 11 residues. Germline V lookup: CDR1 SGHAT, CDR2 FQNNGV. The DNA for the CDR3 is TGTGCCAGCACCCAAGAGGGATTAGGGAACTTC. It encodes CASTQEGLGNF. The entire variable domain, with the rest obtained from reference TRBV11-2 and TRBJ2-7, is as follows: EAGVAQSPRYKIIEKRQSVAFWCNPISGHATLYWYQQILGQGPKLLIQFQNNGVVDDSQLPKDRFSAERLKGVDSTLKIQPAKLEDSAVYLCASTQEGLGNFGPGTRLTVT.

The chain links TRBV19 to TRBJ2-5; TRBD1 matches at 7 bases. The V segment lost 5 bases and the J segment 2 bases; nucleotides outside the gene matches: 8. Germline assignment: CDR1 LNHDA and CDR2 SQIVND (reference sequence). The CDR3 totals 15 residues. CDR3 DNA sequence: TGTGCCAGTAGTCGAACAGGGGTAGGACAAGAGACCCAGTACTTC. Translation gives CASSRTGVGQETQYF. Supplemented by reference TRBV19 and TRBJ2-5, the full variable domain reads DGGITQSPKYLFRKEGQNVTLSCEQNLNHDAMYWYRQDPGQGLRLIYYSQIVNDFQKGDIAEGYSVSREKKESFPLTVTSAQKNPTAFYLCASSRTGVGQETQYFGPGTRLLVL.

V gene TRBV12-3 or TRBV12-4 combines with J gene TRBJ2-7, with 7 nucleotides matching TRBD1. The CDR3 extends over 13 amino acids. The CDR3 loop is CASRQGSIGEQYF. CDR3 DNA: TGTGCTTCCCGACAGGGATCGATAGGCGAGCAGTACTTC.